This T cell receptor (beta chain) was sequenced for a study of tumor-infiltrating lymphocytes in primary liver carcinoma. Co-extracted RNA and DNA came from around 18-30 mg of unsorted bulk tissue. Total RNA (around 500 ng) served as template for TCR beta cDNA synthesis primed by a constant-region primer. Nested multiplex PCR, run for three rounds with slightly modified ARM-PCR, yielded TCR beta libraries. MiXCR, run by TCRdb on the multiplex PCR reads, gives a single entry per CDR3 protein. Among approximately 120,000 distinct CDR3 sequences listed, around 60% were seen once. The sample taken for sequencing was liver tumor tissue from sampling region 3. Indicated subset: tumor region T3, left-lateral pole. This clonotype was obtained from a woman aged 55-70 years with primary liver carcinoma and hepatitis B virus infection.

DNA for the CDR3: TGCGCCAGAAGCATCGGCATCGGGGTACCAACCCACGAGCAGTACTTC. Encoded protein: CARSIGIGVPTHEQYF. The V gene is TRBV5-1, the J gene TRBJ2-7, with D perhaps TRBD2 (5 bases). Germline V CDR1 and CDR2: SGHRS, YFSETQ. V lost 8 bases, J lost 5 bases, and 26 bases lay in between. This CDR3 has 16 amino acids.